These 14 T cell receptor beta chains were sequenced from one sample in a study of blood T cell repertoires in COVID-19. TCRdb's table, derived via immunoSEQ multiplex PCR, lists solely in-frame clones and lacks some. Of roughly 120,000 clones in the sample, under 95% were seen once. Sequencing was performed on peripheral blood. The receptors stem from a man aged 50 or older with active COVID-19.

The chain combines TRBV5-1 with TRBJ1-2; TRBD1 aligns across 11 bases. The V gene end was trimmed by 4 bases and the J gene end by 8 bases; junction bases not matched to a gene: 7. Germline V lookup: CDR1 SGHRS, CDR2 YFSETQ. The CDR3 is 14 amino acids. In DNA form, the CDR3 reads TGCGCCAGCAGCGAACGGACAGGGGGCAAAGGCTACACCTTC. The encoded protein is CASSERTGGKGYTF.

The V and J genes are TRBV29-1 and TRBJ2-5; TRBD1 matches 7 bases. The V and J ends lost 8 bases and 5 bases, in that order; junction bases with no gene match: 5. The CDR3 extends over 11 amino acids. Germline V gene lookup returns CDR1 SQVTM and CDR2 ANQGSEA. The CDR3 sequence: CSHRGLETQYF. CDR3 nucleotide sequence: TGCAGCCACAGGGGATTGGAGACCCAGTACTTC.

The chain carries TRBV5-1 and TRBJ1-1; D is unclear. Germline CDR1 SGHRS, CDR2 YFSETQ. CDR3 length: 14 amino acids. Between the trimmed V and J ends, which lost 2 bases and 1 base, there was a span of 9 bases. Here the CDR3 reads CASSFRPGNTEAFF. The CDR3 DNA reads as TGCGCCAGCAGCTTCCGACCAGGGAACACTGAAGCTTTCTTT.

This chain uses TRBV5-1 with TRBJ1-1, with D possibly being TRBD1 (5 bases). Trimming stripped 0 bases from V and 0 bases from J, with 9 bases between. Germline loops: CDR1 SGHRS, CDR2 YFSETQ. The CDR3 has 15 amino acids. The CDR3 region is CASSLGTRVNTEAFF. CDR3 nucleotides: TGCGCCAGCAGCTTGGGGACCAGGGTGAACACTGAAGCTTTCTTT.

The rearrangement joins TRBV7-9 to TRBJ2-5; 8 bases map to TRBD1. The CDR3 length is 14 residues. The germline V gene encodes CDR1 SEHNR and CDR2 FQNEAQ (reference sequence). The V gene end was trimmed by 5 bases and the J gene end by 5 bases; junction bases not matched to a gene: 7. The CDR3 bases are TGTGCCAGCAGCCCAGGGGGCGCGTGGGAGACCCAGTACTTC. Translation: CASSPGGAWETQYF. Using reference TRBV7-9 and TRBJ2-5 for the parts outside the CDR3, the full variable domain is DTGVSQNPRHKITKRGQNVTFRCDPISEHNRLYWYRQTLGQGPEFLTYFQNEAQLEKSRLLSDRFSAERPKGSFSTLEIQRTEQGDSAMYLCASSPGGAWETQYFGPGTRLLVL.

The chain has TRBV27 and TRBJ2-3; TRBD1 matches at 10 bases. The germline CDR1 and CDR2 sequences are MNHEY and SMNVEV (reference sequence). CDR3 length: 15 residues. Trimming at V came to 5 bases and at J to 4 bases, leaving 6 bases not matched to a gene. The CDR3 DNA is TGTGCCAGCAGTCCCCTAGGACAGGGGGCAGATACGCAGTATTTT. It translates to CASSPLGQGADTQYF.

The chain links TRBV6-1 to TRBJ2-2; D is perhaps TRBD2 (6 bases). V lost 1 base and J 6 bases, leaving 15 bases between the germline ends. Per germline, CDR1 MNHNS and CDR2 SASEGT. There are 16 residues in the CDR3. The CDR3 DNA reads TGTGCCAGCAGTGAAGTGGAGGGGTTTGGGGCCGGGGAGCTGTTTTTT. Encoded protein: CASSEVEGFGAGELFF.

V gene TRBV5-1 combines with J gene TRBJ2-5; 8 bases align to TRBD1. The CDR3 extends over 13 amino acids. The V segment lost 4 bases and the J segment 5 bases; nucleotides outside the gene matches: 4. The germline V gene encodes CDR1 SGHRS and CDR2 YFSETQ. The CDR3 DNA sequence: TGCGCCAGCAGCCCGACAGGGGAGGAGACCCAGTACTTC. Amino acids: CASSPTGEETQYF.

The J gene is TRBJ2-3, the V gene TRBV5-1, with TRBD1 matching over 7 bases. The V and J ends lost 2 bases and 2 bases, in that order; junction bases with no gene match: 8. Looked up from germline, CDR1 is SGHRS and CDR2 is YFSETQ. This CDR3 has 16 residues. The CDR3 region is CASSLYNRGNTDTQYF. The CDR3 DNA reads TGCGCCAGCAGCTTATACAACAGGGGAAACACAGATACGCAGTATTTT.

The genes are TRBV7-2 and TRBJ1-2; D gene unclear. Trimming left V 1 base short and J 8 bases short, with 11 bases between. CDR1 and CDR2 from the germline V gene are SGHTA and FQGNSA. This CDR3 is built from 13 residues. CDR3 sequence reads: CASSLGLRYGYTF. In DNA, the CDR3 is TGTGCCAGCAGCTTAGGTCTCCGGTACGGCTACACCTTC.

The chain joins TRBV5-5 to TRBJ2-6, with a tentative D call TRBD1 (6 bases). The CDR3 contains 17 residues. Trimming shortened V by 0 bases and J by 2 bases, and 12 bases separated the two germline ends. Germline assignment: CDR1 SGHKS and CDR2 YYEKEE (reference sequence). CDR3 sequence reads: CASSLGGGRTGANVLTF. In DNA, the CDR3 is TGTGCCAGCAGCTTGGGTGGGGGCCGGACTGGGGCCAACGTCCTGACTTTC. Variable domain in full (rest from reference TRBV5-5 and TRBJ2-6): DAGVTQSPTHLIKTRGQQVTLRCSPISGHKSVSWYQQVLGQGPQFIFQYYEKEERGRGNFPDRFSARQFPNYSSELNVNALLLGDSALYLCASSLGGGRTGANVLTFGAGSRLTVL.

The V and J genes are TRBV14 and TRBJ2-1; 8 bases fit TRBD1. Germline CDR1 is SGHDN and CDR2 is FVKESK. J was trimmed by 4 bases and V by 2 bases; bases with no gene match: 10. This CDR3 region has 17 residues. CDR3 protein: CASSQNKLGQGYNEQFF. CDR3 bases: TGTGCCAGCAGCCAAAACAAGCTTGGACAGGGATACAATGAGCAGTTCTTC.

This clone was counted a single time. The V and J genes are TRBV15 and TRBJ2-1; 9 bases agree with TRBD1. Germline trimming cut 3 bases from V and 3 bases from J; bases unmatched to any gene: 12. The germline V gene encodes CDR1 LNHNV and CDR2 YYDKDF (reference sequence). CDR3 length: 18 amino acids. CDR3 sequence: CATSSPLRGQGVYNEQFF. The CDR3 coding sequence is TGTGCCACCAGCAGCCCCCTCCGGGGACAGGGAGTCTACAATGAGCAGTTCTTC.

V gene TRBV14 combines with J gene TRBJ2-1; unclear D gene. This CDR3 has 14 amino acids. From germline, CDR1 is SGHDN and CDR2 FVKESK. V was shortened by 1 base and J by 1 base, with 5 bases between the two germline ends. The CDR3 region has the DNA TGTGCCAGCAGCCAAGTTCGGTCCTACAATGAGCAGTTCTTC. Translation: CASSQVRSYNEQFF.